This entry is about one TCR beta chain. The target antigen is unknown. At one of its ends the junction is not consistent with the germline gene, which may arise from a read error. The sample belongs to a study of Graves' ophthalmopathy and Graves' hyperthyroidism. The CDR3 length is 14 residues. CDR1 SNHLY and CDR2 FYNNEI come from the germline V gene. The study's findings and limits: From stable hyperthyroidism, ophthalmopathy was separated by a 13-signature model with 85% to 90% sensitivity and more than 75% specificity. With 70.59% sensitivity and approximately 72% specificity, the model predicted ophthalmopathy progression.

RNA transcripts were the source from which TCR beta CDR3 regions were amplified. Following a first-round RT-PCR that used HTBI primers, a second-round multiplex PCR was carried out. MiXCR was run by TCRdb on the multiplex PCR reads, yielding one entry per CDR3 protein. The sample carries 600,000 to 700,000 distinct CDR3 sequences, 35% to 45% recorded once. The TCR comes from an adult man with Graves' ophthalmopathy. The J gene is TRBJ1-2, the V gene TRBV2, with 8 bases that match TRBD1. Sequencing input: peripheral blood. The CDR3 DNA follows: TGCGCCAGCAGTGCGGGACAGGAAAACTGTGGCTACACCTTC. Translation: CASSAGQENCGYTF.